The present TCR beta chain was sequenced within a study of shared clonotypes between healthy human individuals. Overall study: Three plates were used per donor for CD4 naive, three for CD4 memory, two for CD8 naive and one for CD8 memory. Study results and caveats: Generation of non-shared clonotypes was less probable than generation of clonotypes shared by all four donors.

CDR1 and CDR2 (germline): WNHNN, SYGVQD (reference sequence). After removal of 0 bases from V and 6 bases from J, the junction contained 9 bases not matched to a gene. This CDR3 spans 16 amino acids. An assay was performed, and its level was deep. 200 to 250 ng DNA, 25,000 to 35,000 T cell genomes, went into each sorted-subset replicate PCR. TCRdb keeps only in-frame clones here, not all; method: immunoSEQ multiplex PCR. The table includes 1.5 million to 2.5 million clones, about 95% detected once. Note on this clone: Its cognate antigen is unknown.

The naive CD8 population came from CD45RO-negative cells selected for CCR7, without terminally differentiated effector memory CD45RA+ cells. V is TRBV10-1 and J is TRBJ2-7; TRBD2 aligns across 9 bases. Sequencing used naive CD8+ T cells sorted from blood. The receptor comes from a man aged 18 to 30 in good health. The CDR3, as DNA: TGCGCCAGCAGTGAGTCGAGAGCGGGAGGACTCGGCGAGCAGTACTTC. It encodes CASSESRAGGLGEQYF.